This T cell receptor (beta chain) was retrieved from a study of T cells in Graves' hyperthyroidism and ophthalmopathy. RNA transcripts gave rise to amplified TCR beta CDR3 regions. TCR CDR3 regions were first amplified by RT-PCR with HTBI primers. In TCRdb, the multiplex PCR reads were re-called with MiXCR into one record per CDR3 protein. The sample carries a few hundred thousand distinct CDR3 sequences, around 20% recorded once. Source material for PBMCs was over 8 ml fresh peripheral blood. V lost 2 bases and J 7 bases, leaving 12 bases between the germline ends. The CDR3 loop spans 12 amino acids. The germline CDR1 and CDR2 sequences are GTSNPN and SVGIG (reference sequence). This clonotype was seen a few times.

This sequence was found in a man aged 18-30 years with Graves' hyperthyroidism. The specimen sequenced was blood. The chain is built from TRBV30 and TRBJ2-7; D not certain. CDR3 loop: CAWSLSIGEQYF. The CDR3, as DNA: TGTGCCTGGAGTCTATCAATTGGGGAGCAGTACTTC. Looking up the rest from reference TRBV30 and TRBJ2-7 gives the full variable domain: SQTIHQWPATLVQPVGSPLSLECTVEGTSNPNLYWYRQAAGRGLQLLFYSVGIGQISSEVPQNLSASRPQDRQFILSSKKLLLSDSGFYLCAWSLSIGEQYFGPGTRLTVT.